A selection of T cell receptor beta chains follows, all from one sample in a study of T-cell memory formation after mild COVID-19. A single record per CDR3 protein comes from TCRdb applying MiXCR to the 5' RACE reads. The sample includes 200,000 to 300,000 distinct CDR3 sequences, roughly 9.4% of them seen just once. Sequencing was performed on PBMCs or a T cell subset sorted from them (not recorded which). The source of these receptors is a man between 18 and 35 years old who had mild COVID-19 (a few samples of this study predate the infection). Cell type and time point are not known. Each CDR3 is given with its conserved first and last residue. Each record gives: clone size, V gene, J gene, D gene, CDR3 protein, CDR3 DNA. D genes are given only for firm matches. A row's size may be missing; if present it is once, few, many or a size class.

>few|TRBV6-5|TRBJ2-5|NA
CASSYRQAQETQYF
TGTGCCAGCAGTTACCGTCAGGCTCAAGAGACCCAGTACTTC
>NA|TRBV21-1|TRBJ2-5|NA
CASSKRGTGKETQYF
TGTGCCAGCAGCAAGAGGGGGACAGGAAAAGAGACCCAGTACTTC
>NA|TRBV9|TRBJ1-2|NA
CASSINQGINYGYTF
TGTGCCAGCAGCATAAACCAGGGAATTAACTATGGCTACACCTTC
>many|TRBV7-9|TRBJ1-6|TRBD1
CASSLGTGAYNSPLHF
TGTGCCAGCAGCTTAGGGACAGGTGCTTATAATTCACCCCTCCACTTT
>few|TRBV24-1|TRBJ2-5|NA
CATSSLVEETQYF
TGTGCCACCAGTTCTCTAGTTGAAGAGACCCAGTACTTC
>few|TRBV5-1|TRBJ1-1|NA
CASSLASGANTEAFF
TGCGCCAGCAGCTTGGCTTCGGGGGCGAACACTGAAGCTTTCTTT
>NA|TRBV9|TRBJ2-3|TRBD1
CASSGQDRAADTQYF
TGTGCCAGCAGCGGCCAGGACAGGGCCGCAGATACGCAGTATTTT
>NA|TRBV5-1|TRBJ1-6|NA
CASSRMTVEDSPLHF
TGCGCCAGCAGCCGAATGACAGTCGAGGATTCACCCCTCCACTTT
>NA|TRBV9|TRBJ1-5|NA
CASSADSSNQPQHF
TGTGCCAGCAGCGCCGACAGTAGCAATCAGCCCCAGCATTTT
>NA|TRBV20-1|TRBJ2-1|NA
CSARPRTASAYNEQFF
TGCAGTGCTAGACCTCGGACTGCTTCAGCCTACAATGAGCAGTTCTTC
>few|TRBV5-6|TRBJ2-4|NA
CASSLEGRGNIQYF
TGTGCCAGCAGCTTGGAGGGACGCGGAAACATTCAGTACTTC
>few|TRBV3-1|TRBJ2-3|NA
CASSQVPSGADTQYF
TGTGCCAGCAGCCAAGTCCCCTCGGGTGCAGATACGCAGTATTTT
>few|TRBV7-8|TRBJ1-1|NA
CASSSRLNTEAFF
TGTGCCAGCAGCTCTCGATTGAACACTGAAGCTTTCTTT
>NA|TRBV7-9|TRBJ1-1|NA
CASSSPGGKGVSEAFF
TGTGCCAGCAGTTCCCCCGGGGGCAAGGGGGTATCTGAAGCTTTCTTT
>few|TRBV27|TRBJ1-2|NA
CASGQDGNYGYTF
TGTGCCAGCGGCCAGGACGGGAACTATGGCTACACCTTC
>many|TRBV5-1|TRBJ2-5|NA
CASSLSGDFGETQYF
TGCGCCAGCAGCTTGAGTGGCGACTTTGGGGAGACCCAGTACTTC
>NA|TRBV9|TRBJ2-7|TRBD2
CASSPIGGSGSYEQYF
TGTGCCAGCAGCCCAATCGGGGGGAGTGGATCCTACGAGCAGTACTTC
>NA|TRBV5-6|TRBJ2-7|TRBD2
CASSIPPSRLAETYEQYF
TGTGCCAGCAGCATACCTCCTTCGCGGCTAGCGGAAACCTACGAGCAGTACTTC
>NA|TRBV5-1|TRBJ2-1|NA
CASSSERKIDEQFF
TGCGCCAGCAGCTCTGAGAGAAAGATAGATGAGCAGTTCTTC
>NA|TRBV7-2|TRBJ2-5|NA
CASSLGGIQETQYF
TGTGCCAGCAGCTTGGGGGGAATCCAAGAGACCCAGTACTTC
>few|TRBV10-3|TRBJ2-1|NA
CAISESSGQFF
TGTGCCATCAGTGAGTCGAGCGGGCAGTTCTTC
>many|TRBV7-2|TRBJ2-5|NA
CASSLGARWFRKETQYF
TGTGCCAGCAGCTTAGGGGCCCGGTGGTTCCGCAAAGAGACCCAGTACTTC
>NA|TRBV6-2/TRBV6-3|TRBJ2-7|NA
CASSYLHTGTRPEQYF
TGTGCCAGCAGTTACCTCCATACCGGGACGAGGCCGGAGCAGTACTTC
>NA|TRBV15|TRBJ2-3|TRBD1
CATSRDWRTGGGDTQYF
TGTGCCACCAGCAGAGATTGGAGGACAGGGGGGGGAGATACGCAGTATTTT
>few|TRBV7-6|TRBJ2-3|NA
CASSATEQTDTQYF
TGTGCCAGCAGCGCCACAGAGCAAACCGATACGCAGTATTTT
>many|TRBV5-1|TRBJ1-5|TRBD1
CASSAGQGLGPQHF
TGCGCCAGCAGCGCAGGACAGGGTTTGGGTCCCCAGCATTTT
>NA|TRBV14|TRBJ2-1|TRBD2
CASSQDRGGVEQFF
TGTGCCAGCAGCCAAGACCGGGGGGGCGTTGAGCAGTTCTTC
>many|TRBV5-1|TRBJ1-3|TRBD1
CASSLQGAGNTIYF
TGTGCCAGCAGCCTACAGGGGGCTGGAAACACCATATATTTT
>few|TRBV12-3/TRBV12-4|TRBJ1-6|NA
CASGAGSPLHF
TGTGCCAGCGGCGCCGGGTCACCCCTCCACTTT
>few|TRBV5-1|TRBJ1-2|NA
CASSQDSDYGYTF
TGCGCCAGCAGCCAGGACTCTGACTATGGCTACACCTTC
>few|TRBV12-3/TRBV12-4|TRBJ2-1|TRBD2
CASSLSGGASHEQFF
TGTGCCAGCAGTTTGTCCGGGGGGGCCAGCCATGAGCAGTTCTTC
>few|TRBV20-1|TRBJ2-3|NA
CSVETGSTDTQYF
TGCAGTGTTGAAACAGGGAGCACAGATACGCAGTATTTT
>NA|TRBV2|TRBJ2-3|TRBD2
CASKWTSGGTDTQYF
TGTGCCAGCAAGTGGACTAGCGGGGGGACAGATACGCAGTATTTT
>few|TRBV6-5|TRBJ2-2|TRBD1
CASSLDRGPGELFF
TGTGCCAGCAGTTTGGACAGGGGACCCGGGGAGCTGTTTTTT
>NA|TRBV7-2|TRBJ2-5|TRBD2
CASSFGGGKGETQYF
TGTGCCAGCAGTTTTGGCGGGGGAAAAGGGGAGACCCAGTACTTC
>NA|TRBV19|TRBJ1-2|NA
CASKEATLANYGYTF
TGTGCCAGTAAGGAGGCGACCCTAGCTAACTATGGCTACACCTTC
>NA|TRBV6-5|TRBJ1-6|TRBD1
CASSHRGQGHNSPLHF
TGTGCCAGCAGCCACAGGGGACAGGGACACAATTCACCCCTCCACTTT
>NA|TRBV7-2|TRBJ1-4|NA
CASSLYRGANEKLFF
TGTGCCAGCAGCTTATACCGGGGCGCCAATGAAAAACTGTTTTTT
>few|TRBV7-2|TRBJ2-5|NA
CASSQPWEGVGIPGETQYF
TGTGCCAGCAGCCAACCCTGGGAAGGCGTAGGGATCCCCGGAGAGACCCAGTACTTC
>few|TRBV5-1|TRBJ1-1|TRBD1
CASSFRQGVNTEAFF
TGCGCCAGCAGCTTCCGACAGGGGGTGAACACTGAAGCTTTCTTT
>NA|TRBV4-3|TRBJ1-5|NA
CASSQELVSNQPQHF
TGCGCCAGCAGCCAAGAGCTAGTTAGCAATCAGCCCCAGCATTTT
>NA|TRBV7-2|TRBJ2-7|TRBD2
CASSKTSGGTSSYEQYF
TGTGCCAGCAGCAAGACTAGCGGGGGAACTAGCTCCTACGAGCAGTACTTC
>NA|TRBV5-5|TRBJ2-7|NA
CASSLVGAGYEQYF
TGTGCCAGCAGCTTGGTGGGGGCCGGATACGAGCAGTACTTC
>NA|TRBV20-1|TRBJ2-3|NA
CSASPASNTDTQYF
TGCAGTGCTAGCCCGGCCTCAAACACAGATACGCAGTATTTT
>many|TRBV5-1|TRBJ1-4|TRBD1
CASSLGDRGFNEKLFF
TGCGCCAGCAGCTTGGGGGACAGGGGATTTAATGAAAAACTGTTTTTT
>NA|TRBV20-1|TRBJ2-2|NA
CSARPTGGNANTGELFF
TGCAGTGCTAGACCGACAGGAGGTAACGCGAACACCGGGGAGCTGTTTTTT
>few|TRBV4-1|TRBJ2-7|NA
CASSQVGLGEQYF
TGCGCCAGCAGCCAAGTGGGGTTAGGGGAGCAGTACTTC
>NA|TRBV6-5|TRBJ1-2|TRBD1
CASSYTSGGAAYGYTF
TGTGCCAGCAGTTACACCTCAGGGGGCGCAGCTTATGGCTACACCTTC
>few|TRBV3-1|TRBJ2-1|NA
CASSLRSSPYNEQFF
TGTGCCAGCAGCCTCCGGTCTAGCCCCTACAATGAGCAGTTCTTC
>NA|TRBV12-5|TRBJ1-6|NA
CASAVRQGGNSPLHF
TGCGCTAGTGCGGTTCGTCAGGGCGGCAATTCACCCCTCCACTTT
>few|TRBV7-8|TRBJ1-5|TRBD1
CASSSRTGGFSYQPQHF
TGTGCCAGCAGTTCGAGGACAGGGGGCTTCTCTTATCAGCCCCAGCATTTT
>NA|TRBV4-1|TRBJ2-1|NA
CASSLPRGSSYNEQFF
TGCGCCAGCAGCCTACCCCGGGGAAGCTCCTACAATGAGCAGTTCTTC
>few|TRBV4-3|TRBJ2-2|TRBD2
CASSQEAGASTGELFF
TGCGCCAGCAGCCAAGAAGCGGGGGCGTCCACCGGGGAGCTGTTTTTT
>many|TRBV6-1|TRBJ2-6|NA
CASNTWYSGANVLTF
TGTGCCAGCAATACCTGGTACTCTGGGGCCAACGTCCTGACTTTC
>few|TRBV30|TRBJ1-1|NA
CAWSVQGNTEAFF
TGTGCCTGGAGTGTCCAGGGGAACACTGAAGCTTTCTTT
>few|TRBV9|TRBJ2-7|TRBD1
CASSVGGQGDYEQYF
TGTGCCAGCAGCGTAGGAGGACAGGGGGACTACGAGCAGTACTTC
>few|TRBV9|TRBJ2-7|NA
CASSVEGGTREQYF
TGTGCCAGCAGCGTAGAAGGGGGTACGCGCGAGCAGTACTTC